This T cell receptor beta chain was found in a study of tissue T cells after allogeneic stem cell transplantation. Study results and limitations: Only a limited share of tissue TCRs appeared in blood or spleen. Across patients, clones rarely overlapped, yet motif clusters were shared tissue-specifically. Anatomically similar tissues had similar TCR repertoires within each patient.

As to time point: mouse harvest day 7 after allogeneic transplant. Tail vein injection delivered 10^7 T-cell-depleted bone marrow cells and 10^6 splenic CD5+ T cells. Using immunoSEQ multiplex PCR, the repertoire was profiled, and TCRdb retains in-frame clones only, with some absent. The table records 8,500 to 9,500 clones, around 43% of them present only once. V dropped 0 bases and J dropped 2 bases, with 7 bases sitting between them. The germline CDR1 and CDR2 sequences are NSQYPW and LRSPGD (reference sequence). The CDR3 runs to 15 residues. By proportion, this clone is medium-sized. The antigen remains undetermined. Each gene name is a mouse one. Read data end 1 residue before the CDR3 end; the end is taken from the germline J gene.

V usage is TRBV1 and J usage is TRBJ2-2; D ambiguous. The TCR sequence derives from a female BALB/c mouse given C57BL/6 T cells with graft-versus-host disease after an allogeneic hematopoietic cell transplant. Input material: gut tissue. The covered CDR3 bases are TGCACCTGCAGTGCAGATCGCGGGAACACCGGGCAGCTCTAC. Its translation is CTCSADRGNTGQLY. The entire CDR3 protein reads CTCSADRGNTGQLYF.